One and the same sample provided the 4 T cell receptor beta chains below, sequenced in a study of blood T cell repertoires in COVID-19. TCRdb keeps only in-frame clones here, not all; method: immunoSEQ multiplex PCR. Found here are 30,000 to 35,000 clones, about 72% of them singletons; the top ten hold approximately 7%. Sequenced input: peripheral blood. These receptors originate from a woman aged 60 to 75 with acute or convalescent COVID-19.

CDR3 nucleotide sequence: TGCGCCAGCAGGGCAGGACAGGGGTCAACCTACGAGCAGTACTTC. Protein product: CASRAGQGSTYEQYF. This chain connects TRBV10-1 to TRBJ2-7, with 9 bases that match TRBD1. Germline V gene data show CDR1 as WNHNN and CDR2 as SYGVQD (reference sequence). CDR3 length: 15 amino acids. The V segment lost 6 bases and the J segment 2 bases; nucleotides outside the gene matches: 8.

The chain is built from TRBV6-5 and TRBJ1-2, with TRBD1 matching over 8 bases. Germline CDR1 reads MNHEY; CDR2 reads SVGAGI. The junction had 14 bases not matched to a gene; V was cut back by 6 bases and J by 8 bases. This CDR3 contains 15 residues. CDR3 sequence: CASRDNSGTGWGYTF. CDR3 nucleotide sequence: TGTGCCAGCAGGGATAACTCCGGGACAGGTTGGGGCTACACCTTC.

V is TRBV15 and J is TRBJ1-1; the D is unclear. The germline CDR1 and CDR2 sequences are LNHNV and YYDKDF (reference sequence). Trimming removed 5 bases from V and 1 base from J, with 11 bases in between. CDR3 size: 14 residues. The DNA of the CDR3 is TGTGCCACCAGCCCCCCCGACAAGAACACTGAAGCTTTCTTT. This sequence encodes CATSPPDKNTEAFF.

There are a few counts of this clone. The CDR3 sequence is CASSLRGGISEAFF. Written as DNA, the CDR3 is TGTGCCAGCAGCTTACGGGGAGGTATCTCTGAAGCTTTCTTT. The rearrangement uses TRBV7-3 and TRBJ1-1, with unresolved D. V shed 2 bases and J shed 6 bases, with 13 bases lying between them. The CDR3 extends over 14 amino acids. Per germline, CDR1 SGHTA and CDR2 FQGTGA.